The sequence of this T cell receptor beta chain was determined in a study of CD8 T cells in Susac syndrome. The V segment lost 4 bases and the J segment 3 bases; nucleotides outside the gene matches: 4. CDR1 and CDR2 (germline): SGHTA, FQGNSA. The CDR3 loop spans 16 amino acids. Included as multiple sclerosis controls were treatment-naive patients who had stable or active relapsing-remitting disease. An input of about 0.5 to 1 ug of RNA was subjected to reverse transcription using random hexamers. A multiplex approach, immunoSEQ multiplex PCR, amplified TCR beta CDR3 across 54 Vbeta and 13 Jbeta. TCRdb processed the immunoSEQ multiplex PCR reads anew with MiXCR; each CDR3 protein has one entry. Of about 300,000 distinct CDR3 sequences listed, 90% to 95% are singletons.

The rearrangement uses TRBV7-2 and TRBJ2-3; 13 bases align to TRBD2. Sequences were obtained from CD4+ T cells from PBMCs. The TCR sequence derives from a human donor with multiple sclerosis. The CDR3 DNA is TGTGCCAGCAGCTGGACTAGCGGGAGTGGTACAGATACGCAGTATTTT. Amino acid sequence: CASSWTSGSGTDTQYF.